This is a list of T cell receptor beta chains from one sample in a study of cytomegalovirus exposure and HLA in healthy donors. The table came from immunoSEQ multiplex PCR; TCRdb's copy has only in-frame clones and leaves some out. The data show under 200,000 clones, roughly 80% seen once. The sequenced sample was PBMCs. These receptors were taken from a woman younger than 35 in good health and CMV-seronegative. Both conserved end residues are part of each CDR3. Where a row states a size, it is once, few, many or the class of an expanded clone; other rows omit it.

J gene: TRBJ2-1
V gene: TRBV7-2
clone size: NA
CDR3 protein: CASTVTGGNEQFF

J gene: TRBJ2-1
V gene: TRBV5-8
clone size: NA
CDR3 protein: CASSSPQGRDEQFF

J gene: TRBJ1-1
V gene: TRBV18
clone size: NA
CDR3 protein: CASSPWGTGENTEAFF

J gene: TRBJ2-7
V gene: TRBV19
clone size: NA
CDR3 protein: CASSLSDRDEQYF

J gene: TRBJ2-3
V gene: TRBV5-6
clone size: NA
CDR3 protein: CASSFFSGTSKADTQYF

J gene: NA
V gene: TRBV4-3
clone size: NA
CDR3 protein: CASSQGQGTGSYEQYF

J gene: TRBJ1-5
V gene: TRBV4-3
clone size: NA
CDR3 protein: CASSQDLWDRDSNQPQHF

J gene: TRBJ2-5
V gene: TRBV30
clone size: NA
CDR3 protein: CAWGPGGANQETQYF

J gene: TRBJ2-3
V gene: TRBV9
clone size: once
CDR3 protein: CASSVSRNTDTQYF

J gene: TRBJ2-3
V gene: TRBV11-3
clone size: NA
CDR3 protein: CASSPWLAGDTQYF

J gene: TRBJ1-3
V gene: TRBV11-3
clone size: NA
CDR3 protein: CASTPRESGNTIYF

J gene: TRBJ1-1
V gene: TRBV30
clone size: few
CDR3 protein: CAWNLGPGNTEAFF

J gene: TRBJ2-7
V gene: TRBV28
clone size: NA
CDR3 protein: CASSLGSGSSYEQYF

J gene: TRBJ2-1
V gene: TRBV29-1
clone size: NA
CDR3 protein: CSVELAGTIINEQFF

J gene: TRBJ1-4
V gene: TRBV7-9
clone size: NA
CDR3 protein: CASSEWTANEKLFF

J gene: TRBJ1-5
V gene: TRBV5-1
clone size: few
CDR3 protein: CASSLEPGLGQPQHF

J gene: TRBJ1-3
V gene: TRBV4-3
clone size: NA
CDR3 protein: CASSQGPDSSGNTIYF

J gene: TRBJ2-5
V gene: TRBV7-9
clone size: NA
CDR3 protein: CASSPVFRTAQETQYF

J gene: TRBJ2-3
V gene: TRBV5-1
clone size: NA
CDR3 protein: CATNQVSQYF

J gene: TRBJ2-1
V gene: TRBV30
clone size: NA
CDR3 protein: CAWSSSGSVYNEQFF

J gene: TRBJ2-5
V gene: TRBV6-5
clone size: NA
CDR3 protein: CASLTPVSETQYF

J gene: TRBJ2-1
V gene: TRBV13
clone size: NA
CDR3 protein: CASNTGGGYNEQFF

J gene: TRBJ1-1
V gene: TRBV19
clone size: NA
CDR3 protein: CASPGTGGVITEAFF

J gene: TRBJ2-3
V gene: TRBV27
clone size: once
CDR3 protein: CASTSGDTQYF

J gene: TRBJ2-1
V gene: TRBV5-4
clone size: NA
CDR3 protein: CASSETSGVQDEQFF

J gene: TRBJ2-3
V gene: TRBV19
clone size: NA
CDR3 protein: CASSPGGQGGDTQYF

J gene: TRBJ1-2
V gene: TRBV7-9
clone size: NA
CDR3 protein: CSSSFQDSPNYGYTF

J gene: TRBJ2-3
V gene: TRBV13
clone size: NA
CDR3 protein: CASSSDTIPDTQYF

J gene: TRBJ1-1
V gene: TRBV27
clone size: NA
CDR3 protein: CASGQDRGNTEAFF

J gene: TRBJ2-2
V gene: TRBV5-1
clone size: once
CDR3 protein: CASTLERTGVGELFF

J gene: TRBJ2-7
V gene: TRBV7-9
clone size: NA
CDR3 protein: CASSLVEEEQYF

J gene: TRBJ2-6
V gene: TRBV6-1
clone size: NA
CDR3 protein: CASRERQGRASGANVLTF

J gene: NA
V gene: TRBV6-5
clone size: NA
CDR3 protein: CASSYRQTSYEQYF

J gene: TRBJ2-3
V gene: TRBV5-1
clone size: once
CDR3 protein: CASSLARGGDTQYF

J gene: TRBJ2-2
V gene: TRBV10-2
clone size: few
CDR3 protein: CASSGPTRGTGELFF

J gene: TRBJ2-3
V gene: TRBV5-1
clone size: NA
CDR3 protein: CASSMREADTQYF

J gene: TRBJ2-7
V gene: TRBV7-9
clone size: NA
CDR3 protein: CASSPGTGYEQYF

J gene: TRBJ2-3
V gene: TRBV27
clone size: NA
CDR3 protein: CASSFKSGVGTDTQYF

J gene: TRBJ1-1
V gene: TRBV4-3
clone size: NA
CDR3 protein: CASSPQQGHTEAFF

J gene: TRBJ2-3
V gene: TRBV5-1
clone size: NA
CDR3 protein: CASSLWSGESTDTQYF

J gene: NA
V gene: TRBV4-1
clone size: NA
CDR3 protein: CASSHPSGDSSYEQYF

J gene: TRBJ1-3
V gene: TRBV7-9
clone size: NA
CDR3 protein: CSSSLTGNTIYF

J gene: TRBJ2-2
V gene: TRBV7-9
clone size: NA
CDR3 protein: CSSSHIEGYTGELFF

J gene: TRBJ2-7
V gene: TRBV6-5
clone size: NA
CDR3 protein: CASSYGTTSSYEQYF

J gene: TRBJ2-2
V gene: TRBV27
clone size: NA
CDR3 protein: CASSHSGGLVTGELFF

J gene: TRBJ1-3
V gene: TRBV20-1
clone size: NA
CDR3 protein: CSAPKGDTIYF

J gene: TRBJ2-3
V gene: TRBV4-1
clone size: NA
CDR3 protein: CASSQTSTDTQYF

J gene: TRBJ1-1
V gene: TRBV5-1
clone size: NA
CDR3 protein: CASSEQGAGFKGNTEAFF

J gene: TRBJ2-5
V gene: TRBV6-1
clone size: few
CDR3 protein: CASSLNRDQETQYF

J gene: NA
V gene: TRBV10-2
clone size: NA
CDR3 protein: CASLSYEQYF

J gene: TRBJ2-3
V gene: TRBV25-1
clone size: NA
CDR3 protein: CASSDGSREKADTQYF

J gene: TRBJ2-6
V gene: TRBV27
clone size: NA
CDR3 protein: CASKGAGHYLSGANVLTF

J gene: TRBJ2-5
V gene: TRBV29-1
clone size: NA
CDR3 protein: CSVEGFATQDRSQETQYF